Listed below are T cell receptor beta chains from one sample, sequenced in a study of T cells in Graves' hyperthyroidism and ophthalmopathy. TCRdb re-derived calls from the multiplex PCR reads in MiXCR, one entry per CDR3 protein. Altogether hundreds of thousands of distinct CDR3 sequences are present, approximately 25% being singletons, with the ten largest covering roughly 12%. Sequencing used blood. These receptors were obtained from a woman aged 25 to 45 with Graves' ophthalmopathy. The CDR3 runs from the conserved cysteine through the conserved F or W. A D gene is named only where the DNA matches it firmly. Size tells how often a clone was seen (once, few, many) or the class of an expanded clone, and some rows leave it out.

v_call: TRBV7-2; cdr3_length: 14; j_call: TRBJ1-2; clone_size: NA; d_call: NA; cdr3_nt: TGTGCCAGCAGCCCGGGACCGGGCGACTATGGCTACACCTTC; cdr3_aa: CASSPGPGDYGYTF
v_call: TRBV6-1; cdr3_length: 13; j_call: TRBJ1-1; clone_size: NA; d_call: NA; cdr3_nt: TGTGCCAGCAGCCTCTTGGGTGCTCAAGGAGCTTTCTTT; cdr3_aa: CASSLLGAQGAFF
v_call: TRBV12-3/TRBV12-4; cdr3_length: 12; j_call: TRBJ1-1; clone_size: NA; d_call: TRBD1; cdr3_nt: TGTGCCAGCAGGCCCAACAGGGGGGAAGCTTTCTTT; cdr3_aa: CASRPNRGEAFF
v_call: TRBV6-5; cdr3_length: 16; j_call: TRBJ2-2; clone_size: NA; d_call: TRBD2; cdr3_nt: TGTGCCAGCAGTTATCTTAGCGGGGGGACCACCGGGGAGCTGTTTTTT; cdr3_aa: CASSYLSGGTTGELFF
v_call: TRBV7-2; cdr3_length: 18; j_call: TRBJ1-1; clone_size: many; d_call: NA; cdr3_nt: TGTGCCAGCAGCTTAGGGCTGAGACAGGCGTCTCGGAACACTGAAGCTTTCTTT; cdr3_aa: CASSLGLRQASRNTEAFF
v_call: TRBV28; cdr3_length: 12; j_call: TRBJ1-2; clone_size: many; d_call: NA; cdr3_nt: TGTGCCAGCAGTTTTAGGGGCTATGGCTACACCTTC; cdr3_aa: CASSFRGYGYTF
v_call: TRBV29-1; cdr3_length: 14; j_call: TRBJ2-5; clone_size: many; d_call: TRBD1; cdr3_nt: TGCAGCGTTGAAGAACGGGACAGGCAAGAGACCCAGTACTTC; cdr3_aa: CSVEERDRQETQYF
v_call: TRBV29-1; cdr3_length: 12; j_call: TRBJ1-2; clone_size: many; d_call: NA; cdr3_nt: TGCAGCGTTGTGTTACAGGACTATGGCTACACCTTC; cdr3_aa: CSVVLQDYGYTF
v_call: TRBV7-3; cdr3_length: 16; j_call: TRBJ2-2; clone_size: NA; d_call: NA; cdr3_nt: TGTGCCAGCAGCTTACTACCAGCGGGGAACACCGGGGAGCTGTTTTTT; cdr3_aa: CASSLLPAGNTGELFF
v_call: TRBV7-3; cdr3_length: 14; j_call: TRBJ1-1; clone_size: many; d_call: NA; cdr3_nt: TGTGCCAGCAGTAGCGGACAGACGAACACTGAAGCTTTCTTT; cdr3_aa: CASSSGQTNTEAFF
v_call: TRBV2; cdr3_length: 16; j_call: TRBJ1-1; clone_size: many; d_call: NA; cdr3_nt: TGTGCCAGCAGTGGGGTCGGTAAACTCATCAACACTGAAGCTTTCTTT; cdr3_aa: CASSGVGKLINTEAFF
v_call: TRBV29-1; cdr3_length: 14; j_call: TRBJ2-7; clone_size: once; d_call: NA; cdr3_nt: TGCAGCGTTGAAGATTCTGGCAGCTCCTACGATCAGTACTTC; cdr3_aa: CSVEDSGSSYDQYF
v_call: TRBV11-3; cdr3_length: 13; j_call: TRBJ2-3; clone_size: NA; d_call: NA; cdr3_nt: TGTGCCAGCAGCTACACAGCTCGAGATACGCAGTATTTT; cdr3_aa: CASSYTARDTQYF
v_call: TRBV27; cdr3_length: 14; j_call: TRBJ1-3; clone_size: many; d_call: NA; cdr3_nt: TGTGCCAGCAGTTTTACAGGGTACGGAAACACCATATATTTT; cdr3_aa: CASSFTGYGNTIYF
v_call: TRBV27; cdr3_length: 14; j_call: TRBJ1-2; clone_size: few; d_call: NA; cdr3_nt: TGTGCCAGCAGCTTGGTAATTGGGGCCGCTGGCTACACCTTC; cdr3_aa: CASSLVIGAAGYTF
v_call: TRBV3-1; cdr3_length: 16; j_call: TRBJ1-1; clone_size: NA; d_call: NA; cdr3_nt: TGTGCCAGCAGCCAGGGGCTGTTGGTTTGGGGCACTGAAGCTTTCTTT; cdr3_aa: CASSQGLLVWGTEAFF
v_call: TRBV29-1; cdr3_length: 13; j_call: TRBJ1-1; clone_size: many; d_call: TRBD1; cdr3_nt: TGCAGCGTTCTGACAGGGGGCTGGGCTGAAGCTTTCTTT; cdr3_aa: CSVLTGGWAEAFF
v_call: TRBV12-3/TRBV12-4; cdr3_length: 10; j_call: TRBJ2-7; clone_size: NA; d_call: NA; cdr3_nt: TGTGCCAGCAATTGGCCCGAGCAGTACTTC; cdr3_aa: CASNWPEQYF
v_call: TRBV6-1; cdr3_length: 17; j_call: TRBJ1-5; clone_size: NA; d_call: NA; cdr3_nt: TGTGCCAGCAGTGAAGCTGCGGGCGGTCCGGGGGATCAGCCCCAGCATTTT; cdr3_aa: CASSEAAGGPGDQPQHF
v_call: TRBV12-3/TRBV12-4; cdr3_length: 14; j_call: TRBJ1-2; clone_size: NA; d_call: TRBD1; cdr3_nt: TGTGCCAGCAATCCGGGACAGGGATACTATGGCTACACCTTC; cdr3_aa: CASNPGQGYYGYTF
v_call: TRBV4-1; cdr3_length: 14; j_call: TRBJ1-1; clone_size: many; d_call: NA; cdr3_nt: TGCGCCAGCAGCCAAGTATCAGGGTACCCTGAAGCTTTCTTT; cdr3_aa: CASSQVSGYPEAFF
v_call: TRBV29-1; cdr3_length: 14; j_call: TRBJ1-2; clone_size: NA; d_call: TRBD1; cdr3_nt: TGCAGCGTTGAGTCCCTAGGACAGGTCTCCGGCTACACCTTC; cdr3_aa: CSVESLGQVSGYTF
v_call: TRBV29-1; cdr3_length: 12; j_call: TRBJ1-2; clone_size: many; d_call: NA; cdr3_nt: TGCAGCGTTGCCGGGGACGGTTATGGCTACACCTTC; cdr3_aa: CSVAGDGYGYTF
v_call: TRBV28; cdr3_length: 11; j_call: TRBJ1-1; clone_size: few; d_call: NA; cdr3_nt: TGTGCCAGCTATCGTCACACTGAAGCTTTCTTT; cdr3_aa: CASYRHTEAFF
v_call: TRBV15; cdr3_length: 13; j_call: TRBJ2-7; clone_size: few; d_call: NA; cdr3_nt: TGTGCCACCAGCAGAGATCGGGTCTACGAGCAGTACTTC; cdr3_aa: CATSRDRVYEQYF